This T cell receptor (beta chain) was sequenced in a study of response to subunit inactivated influenza vaccine. TCRdb reprocessed the RT-PCR reads via MiXCR and lists one record per CDR3 protein. The table lists about 530,000 distinct CDR3 sequences, 10% to 15% of them singletons. The V gene's germline CDR1 is LGHNT and CDR2 FRNRAP. This CDR3 has 18 residues. J was trimmed by 0 bases and V by 6 bases; bases with no gene match: 9. Material: PBMCs from blood, obtained more than 35 days after vaccination. The sequence came from a man aged 45-65 years who received an inactivated influenza vaccine. The V and J genes are TRBV12-5 and TRBJ2-1; 12 bases align to TRBD2. Written as DNA, the CDR3 is TGTGCTAGTGGCCTGGGACTAGCGGGTGTAAGCTCCTACAATGAGCAGTTCTTC. Translated: CASGLGLAGVSSYNEQFF.